Given below is one T cell receptor beta chain in context. The V gene's germline CDR1 is MGHDK and CDR2 SYGVNS. This CDR3 is built from 16 residues. The V and J ends lost 4 bases and 2 bases respectively, with 17 bases between them. The entry originates in a study of blood T cells in healthy people across ages. No fewer than 5 micrograms of total RNA were isolated from every sample. Then a second PCR, running about 6 to 12 cycles, was carried out with a sample-barcoded 5' primer and a J-beta primer mix. TCRdb re-analysed the 5' RACE reads in MiXCR, keeping a single row per CDR3 protein. The table includes 700,000 to 850,000 distinct CDR3 sequences, roughly 35% detected once.

The V gene is TRBV25-1, the J gene TRBJ2-5, with D perhaps TRBD1 or TRBD2 (5 bases each). This sequence originates from a man aged 18 to 29 in good health. The specimen was blood. For the CDR3, the DNA is TGTGCCAGCAGTGGACCCCTGGGGACCGAACAAGAGACCCAGTACTTC. As protein: CASSGPLGTEQETQYF. The entire variable domain, with the rest obtained from reference TRBV25-1 and TRBJ2-5, is as follows: EADIYQTPRYLVIGTGKKITLECSQTMGHDKMYWYQQDPGMELHLIHYSYGVNSTEKGDLSSESTVSRIRTEHFPLTLESARPSHTSQYLCASSGPLGTEQETQYFGPGTRLLVL.